Listed below are T cell receptor beta chains from one sample, sequenced in a study of shared clonotypes between healthy human individuals. This table comes from immunoSEQ multiplex PCR, and its TCRdb copy is limited to in-frame clones, with some not included. The data contain around 500,000 clones, around 73% of them singletons. The material sequenced was PBMCs. The receptor set was obtained from a woman in her thirties or forties in good health. Some clones in this sample may be carry-over from other donors' samples. The CDR3 runs from the conserved cysteine through the conserved F or W. A D gene is named only where the DNA matches it firmly. Clone size is given for some rows only: seen once, a few or many times, or a class if the clone is expanded.

D: -; J: TRBJ2-7; size: -; V: TRBV14; CDR3: CASSRGIGGYEQYF; DNA: TGTGCCAGCAGCCGAGGAATAGGGGGCTACGAGCAGTACTTC
D: -; J: TRBJ2-7; size: -; V: TRBV15; CDR3: CATRPGSSYEQYF; DNA: TGTGCCACCCGGCCGGGAAGCTCCTACGAGCAGTACTTC
D: -; J: TRBJ2-1; size: many; V: TRBV18; CDR3: CASSPLAVLSYNEQFF; DNA: TGTGCCAGCTCACCACTCGCGGTACTATCCTACAATGAGCAGTTCTTC
D: TRBD2; J: TRBJ2-7; size: -; V: TRBV25-1; CDR3: CASRGATAGVFYEQYF; DNA: TGTGCCAGCAGGGGAGCGACCGCGGGGGTCTTCTACGAGCAGTACTTC
D: -; J: TRBJ2-1; size: -; V: TRBV19; CDR3: CASSIGFLDEQFF; DNA: TGTGCCAGTAGTATAGGGTTTCTGGATGAGCAGTTCTTC
D: -; J: TRBJ2-3; size: -; V: TRBV30; CDR3: CAWSVNRATDTQYF; DNA: TGTGCCTGGAGTGTTAACAGGGCCACAGATACGCAGTATTTT
D: -; J: TRBJ2-7; size: few; V: TRBV28; CDR3: CASMGRRASF; DNA: TGTGCCAGCATGGGGCGGAGGGCAAGCTTC
D: -; J: TRBJ2-3; size: -; V: TRBV5-8; CDR3: CASSVLRGGFTDTQYF; DNA: TGTGCCAGCAGTGTCCTACGGGGAGGATTCACAGATACGCAGTATTTT
D: -; J: TRBJ2-7; size: -; V: TRBV4-3; CDR3: CASSQYQGGSYEQYF; DNA: TGCGCCAGCAGCCAGTATCAGGGTGGCTCCTACGAGCAGTACTTC
D: TRBD2; J: TRBJ2-1; size: -; V: TRBV6-4; CDR3: CATPGAGGEQFF; DNA: TGTGCCACCCCCGGGGCGGGAGGGGAGCAGTTCTTC
D: -; J: TRBJ2-7; size: many; V: TRBV19; CDR3: CASSIGGDTSYEQYF; DNA: TGTGCCAGTAGTATAGGAGGGGACACTTCCTACGAGCAGTACTTC
D: -; J: TRBJ2-7; size: -; V: TRBV5-4; CDR3: CASSTYPGEQYF; DNA: TGTGCCAGCAGCACTTACCCAGGCGAGCAGTACTTC
D: TRBD2; J: TRBJ2-7; size: -; V: TRBV18; CDR3: CASSPTSDSYEQYF; DNA: TGTGCCAGCTCACCAACTAGCGACTCCTACGAGCAGTACTTC
D: -; J: TRBJ2-5; size: -; V: TRBV28; CDR3: CASTLAGATRVTQYF; DNA: TGTGCCAGCACCCTTGCCGGGGCTACCCGTGTGACCCAGTACTTC
D: -; J: TRBJ1-2; size: -; V: TRBV28; CDR3: CASSSTTINYGYTF; DNA: TGTGCCAGCAGCTCCACCACTATTAACTATGGCTACACCTTC
D: -; J: TRBJ1-2; size: -; V: TRBV19; CDR3: CASSVRVNYGYTF; DNA: TGTGCCAGTAGTGTTCGGGTGAACTATGGCTACACCTTC
D: -; J: TRBJ2-1; size: -; V: TRBV28; CDR3: CASSQARTRSNEQFF; DNA: TGTGCCAGCAGCCAGGCACGAACAAGATCCAATGAGCAGTTCTTC
D: -; J: TRBJ1-2; size: few; V: TRBV2; CDR3: CASSEADRIYGYTF; DNA: TGTGCCAGCAGTGAAGCTGACAGGATCTATGGCTACACCTTC
D: -; J: TRBJ2-7; size: -; V: TRBV28; CDR3: CATETGSRGEQYF; DNA: TGTGCCACGGAGACCGGGAGCAGAGGTGAGCAGTACTTC
D: -; J: TRBJ2-6; size: -; V: TRBV30; CDR3: CAWVLSFSGANVLTF; DNA: TGTGCCTGGGTCCTGAGCTTCTCTGGGGCCAACGTCCTGACTTTC
D: -; J: TRBJ2-1; size: -; V: TRBV7-9; CDR3: CAKMWSGSSYNEQFF; DNA: TGTGCCAAAATGTGGAGTGGCAGCTCCTACAATGAGCAGTTCTTC
D: -; J: TRBJ2-7; size: -; V: TRBV25-1; CDR3: CASSESGREQYF; DNA: TGTGCCAGCAGCGAGTCAGGGCGCGAGCAGTACTTC